This is a list of T cell receptor beta chains from one sample in a study of control samples from healthy donors and cancer patients. The assay was immunoSEQ multiplex PCR, and TCRdb's table has in-frame clones only and misses some. In the table there are about 70,000 clones, 84% of which are singletons. The material sequenced was blood. The receptors were sampled from a man in his fifties or sixties in good health. Both conserved end residues are part of each CDR3. The D gene is left open where the match is weak. The size field is filled for only some rows; it gives once, few, many or a size class.

D gene: NA; J gene: TRBJ1-1; clone size: once; V gene: TRBV6-5; CDR3 DNA: TGTGCCAGCAGTACAGGGAGTTCCACTGAAGCTTTCTTT; CDR3 protein: CASSTGSSTEAFF
D gene: NA; J gene: TRBJ1-2; clone size: NA; V gene: TRBV7-2; CDR3 DNA: TGTGCCAGCAGCCGAGACAGCTCCTATGGCTACACCTTC; CDR3 protein: CASSRDSSYGYTF
D gene: TRBD1; J gene: TRBJ1-1; clone size: NA; V gene: TRBV30; CDR3 DNA: TGTGCCTGGAGTCTAGCAGGGGGCTGGGGCACTGAAGCTTTCTTT; CDR3 protein: CAWSLAGGWGTEAFF
D gene: NA; J gene: TRBJ1-1; clone size: NA; V gene: TRBV28; CDR3 DNA: TGTGCCAGCAGTAGGGGAGCACTGAAGTGGGCAACTGAAGCTTTCTTT; CDR3 protein: CASSRGALKWATEAFF
D gene: NA; J gene: TRBJ2-2; clone size: NA; V gene: TRBV7-2; CDR3 DNA: TGTGCCAGCAGCTTAGATCCCACGCCCACCGGGGAGCTGTTTTTT; CDR3 protein: CASSLDPTPTGELFF
D gene: TRBD2; J gene: TRBJ2-3; clone size: NA; V gene: TRBV28; CDR3 DNA: TGTGCCAGCAGTCTAACTAGCGGGACTAGCACAGATACGCAGTATTTT; CDR3 protein: CASSLTSGTSTDTQYF
D gene: NA; J gene: TRBJ2-2; clone size: few; V gene: TRBV9; CDR3 DNA: TGTGCCAGCAGCCGCGGGGGCAACACCGGGGAGCTGTTTTTT; CDR3 protein: CASSRGGNTGELFF
D gene: NA; J gene: TRBJ2-5; clone size: once; V gene: TRBV29-1; CDR3 DNA: TGCAGCGTAGCACAGGGAGTCCAAGAGACCCAGTACTTC; CDR3 protein: CSVAQGVQETQYF
D gene: NA; J gene: TRBJ1-3; clone size: once; V gene: TRBV30; CDR3 DNA: TGTGCCTGGAGTCCGACAGCCTCTGGAAACACCATATATTTT; CDR3 protein: CAWSPTASGNTIYF
D gene: NA; J gene: TRBJ1-2; clone size: NA; V gene: TRBV30; CDR3 DNA: TGTGCCTGGAAGCTTAACTATGGCTACACCTTC; CDR3 protein: CAWKLNYGYTF
D gene: NA; J gene: TRBJ2-2; clone size: few; V gene: TRBV6-4; CDR3 DNA: TGTGCCAGCAGTGACTCTAAGGGGGGCTTCGGGGAGCTGTTTTTT; CDR3 protein: CASSDSKGGFGELFF
D gene: NA; J gene: TRBJ2-5; clone size: NA; V gene: TRBV7-2; CDR3 DNA: TGTGCCAGCAGCTTTAAAGAGACCCAGTACTTC; CDR3 protein: CASSFKETQYF
D gene: NA; J gene: TRBJ2-7; clone size: NA; V gene: TRBV19; CDR3 DNA: TGTGCCAGTAGTAGATGGAGAAGCTCCTACGAGCAGTACTTC; CDR3 protein: CASSRWRSSYEQYF
D gene: TRBD2; J gene: TRBJ2-1; clone size: NA; V gene: TRBV5-1; CDR3 DNA: TGCGCCAGCAGCTTGGCCTTGGTAGCGGGGGAGAACAATGAGCAGTTCTTC; CDR3 protein: CASSLALVAGENNEQFF
D gene: TRBD1; J gene: TRBJ1-5; clone size: NA; V gene: TRBV28; CDR3 DNA: TGTGCCGCAGGGGACAGGGGGATGAAGTTATTCGGTCAGCCCCAGCATTTT; CDR3 protein: CAAGDRGMKLFGQPQHF